These 18 T cell receptor beta chains share one sample of origin, sequenced in a study of T cells in Graves' hyperthyroidism and ophthalmopathy (dated by TCRdb to the late 2010s). Library prep was done by multiplex PCR. TCRdb names Illumina HiSeq 2000 as the instrument used. The TCR beta CDR3 regions were amplified from RNA transcripts. The TCR CDR3 was subjected to a first round of RT-PCR using the HTBI primer set and the Qiagen OneStep RT-PCR kit. TCRdb trimmed public reads at Q25 via fastp, called clones via MiXCR and kept in-frame beta chains. One record per CDR3 amino acid sequence lists the most common genes and DNA. The table for this sample lists about 340,000 distinct CDR3 sequences; around a sixth of them were counted only once. Together, the top ten hold approximately 54% of the sample. Specimen: blood. These receptor sequences come from a woman aged 50 to 65 with Graves' hyperthyroidism.

This clonotype was found a few times. The chain carries TRBV10-2 and TRBJ2-3; D perhaps matches TRBD2 (5 bases). The V gene lost 3 bases and the J gene lost 6 bases, with 16 bases spanning the gap. The CDR3 contains 15 residues. Germline V gene lookup returns CDR1 WSHSY and CDR2 SAAADI. The CDR3: CASSEDTTTGDTQYF. In DNA, the CDR3 is TGCGCCAGCAGTGAAGACACCACAACGGGGGATACGCAGTATTTT.

The J gene is TRBJ1-2, the V gene TRBV12-3 or TRBV12-4; TRBD1 matches 10 bases. J gave up 4 bases and V 6 bases, and 8 bases lay outside the gene matches. The CDR3 length is 15 residues. The DNA for the CDR3 is TGTGCCAGCAGCCTGGACAGGGGGTCATTCTATGGCTACACCTTC. Translation gives CASSLDRGSFYGYTF.

CDR3 residues: CASSRQREKGSETQYF. The CDR3 DNA sequence: TGTGCCAGTAGTAGGCAGCGGGAGAAAGGGTCAGAGACCCAGTACTTC. V usage is TRBV19 and J usage is TRBJ2-5; 8 bases are a match to TRBD2. The V segment lost 4 bases and the J segment 4 bases; nucleotides outside the gene matches: 11. The CDR3 has 16 amino acids. From germline, CDR1 is LNHDA and CDR2 SQIVND (reference sequence).

The chain recombines TRBV5-1 with TRBJ2-3; D is possibly TRBD1 or TRBD2 (6 bases each). Germline CDR1 and CDR2: SGHRS and YFSETQ. The CDR3 loop spans 15 amino acids. The V gene lost 5 bases and the J gene lost 0 bases, with 13 bases spanning the gap. The DNA of the CDR3 is TGCGCCAGCAGAGGGGGGCGGATTAGCACAGATACGCAGTATTTT. As protein: CASRGGRISTDTQYF.

This clonotype was counted ten times or more. The genes are TRBV28 and TRBJ2-7, with a weak D call TRBD1 (8 bases). CDR3 length: 16 residues. Trimming took off 7 bases at V and 5 bases at J, with 24 bases between the two ends. Germline-derived CDR1 and CDR2 are MDHEN and SYDVKM. The CDR3 sequence is CASNPGGSGGQDEQYF. For the CDR3, the DNA is TGTGCCAGCAATCCTGGCGGGAGTGGGGGACAGGACGAGCAGTACTTC.

The rearrangement joins TRBV5-4 to TRBJ2-1, with D possibly being TRBD2 (6 bases). Germline assignment: CDR1 SGHNT and CDR2 YYREEE (reference sequence). The CDR3 runs to 15 residues. Trimming removed 0 bases from V and 4 bases from J, with 11 bases in between. For the CDR3, the DNA is TGTGCCAGCAGCTTGGAATTAGCGGAATACAATGAGCAGTTCTTC. As protein: CASSLELAEYNEQFF.

This clonotype has ten or more counts. The chain uses TRBV11-2 and TRBJ2-1, with unresolved D. Germline CDR1 reads SGHAT; CDR2 reads FQNNGV. The CDR3 contains 12 residues. V lost 5 bases to trimming and J lost 10 bases, with 12 bases between them. CDR3 loop: CASSPVGREQFF. CDR3 in DNA: TGTGCCAGCAGCCCCGTTGGGCGGGAGCAGTTCTTC.

To note about this clonotype: At one of its ends the junction is not consistent with the germline gene, which may arise from a read error. V usage is TRBV5-6 and J usage is TRBJ2-1, with D tentatively TRBD2 (6 bases). Per the germline V gene, CDR1 is SGHDT and CDR2 is YYEEEE. This CDR3 spans 12 amino acids. CDR3 loop: CASGLGGNEQFF. The CDR3 DNA follows: TGTGCCAGCGGCTTGGGGGGCAATGAGCAGTTCTTC.

Only a few counts were recorded for this clonotype. This chain uses TRBV6-2 or TRBV6-3 with TRBJ2-7, with D perhaps matching TRBD1 or TRBD2 (5 bases each). Per the germline V gene, CDR1 is MNHEY and CDR2 is SVGEGT. The CDR3 contains 14 residues. V lost 2 bases, J lost 2 bases, and 10 bases lay in between. CDR3 residues: CASSYGDATYEQYV. The CDR3 DNA reads as TGTGCCAGCAGTTACGGGGACGCTACCTACGAGCAGTACGTC.

This clonotype was seen many times. The chain recombines TRBV12-3 or TRBV12-4 with TRBJ1-1; D is ambiguous. This CDR3 is built from 14 residues. V lost 4 bases, J lost 1 base, and 10 bases lay in between. CDR3 sequence (DNA): TGTGCCAGCAGTTCGACTAGTGCGAACACTGAAGCTTTCTTT. It codes for CASSSTSANTEAFF.

This chain links TRBV7-9 with TRBJ2-7; 7 bases agree with TRBD1. Germline V gene lookup returns CDR1 SEHNR and CDR2 FQNEAQ (reference sequence). CDR3 length: 17 residues. Trimming removed 3 bases from V and 0 bases from J; junction bases left unmatched: 11. CDR3 residues: CASSFRQGQKSSYEQYV. DNA of the CDR3: TGTGCCAGCAGCTTTAGACAGGGCCAAAAGAGCTCCTACGAGCAGTACGTC.

This clonotype was detected ten times or more. The chain couples TRBV6-1 to TRBJ2-6; D unresolved. Germline CDR1 and CDR2: MNHNS and SASEGT. The CDR3 runs 14 residues. V lost 4 bases to trimming and J lost 0 bases, with 4 bases between them. The CDR3 coding sequence is TGTGCCAGCAGTGTGCCCTCTGGGGCCAACGTCCTGACTTTC. Its protein product is CASSVPSGANVLTF.

This clonotype was counted a few times. As DNA, the CDR3 is TGCAGTGCTAGTATGGGGGGGGCGAACACCGGGGAGCTGTTTTTT. It encodes CSASMGGANTGELFF. The chain couples TRBV20-1 to TRBJ2-2, with 7 positions matching TRBD2. Germline assignment: CDR1 DFQATT and CDR2 SNEGSKA (reference sequence). The CDR3 is 15 residues long. The V and J ends lost 3 bases and 0 bases, in that order; junction bases with no gene match: 4.

This rearrangement joins TRBV5-6 to TRBJ2-2; 13 positions agree with TRBD2. The J segment lost 7 bases and the V segment lost 5 bases, leaving 8 bases of the junction unmatched. This CDR3 is 16 amino acids long. The germline CDR1 and CDR2 sequences are SGHDT and YYEEEE. CDR3 nucleotides: TGTGCCAGCAGTGCCGGACTAGCGGGAGTTAGCGGGGAGCTGTTTTTT. It codes for CASSAGLAGVSGELFF. The variable domain in full, completed from reference TRBV5-6 and TRBJ2-2, reads DAGVTQSPTHLIKTRGQQVTLRCSPKSGHDTVSWYQQALGQGPQFIFQYYEEEERQRGNFPDRFSGHQFPNYSSELNVNALLLGDSALYLCASSAGLAGVSGELFFGEGSRLTVL.

This clonotype has ten or more counts. The V call is TRBV10-3, the J call TRBJ1-2; maybe TRBD1 (5 bases). This CDR3 contains 12 residues. Germline values: CDR1 ENHRY, CDR2 SYGVKD. Trimming removed 2 bases from V and 4 bases from J, with 5 bases in between. Here the CDR3 DNA reads TGTGCCATCAGTGAGCAGGGCTATGGCTACACCTTC. Protein product: CAISEQGYGYTF.

This clonotype was found many times. This chain uses TRBV5-1 with TRBJ2-3; D call uncertain. Germline V lookup: CDR1 SGHRS, CDR2 YFSETQ. This CDR3 has 13 residues. Deletions cut 0 bases from V and 2 bases from J, with 4 bases between. Written as DNA, the CDR3 is TGCGCCAGCAGCTTGGACTACACAGATACGCAGTATTTT. Residues: CASSLDYTDTQYF.

This clonotype has only a few counts. The chain is built from TRBV28 and TRBJ1-4; no clear D. This CDR3 comprises 13 residues. Looked up from germline, CDR1 is MDHEN and CDR2 is SYDVKM. V was shortened by 3 bases and J by 5 bases, with 7 bases between the two germline ends. The DNA for the CDR3 is TGTGCCAGCAGTTTTGGCTTAAATGAAAAACTGTTTTTT. This codes for CASSFGLNEKLFF.

Ten or more counts support this clonotype. The rearrangement joins TRBV30 to TRBJ2-1, with unresolved D. Per germline, CDR1 GTSNPN and CDR2 SVGIG (reference sequence). This CDR3 has 12 residues. V lost 0 bases and J 6 bases, leaving 6 bases between the germline ends. CDR3: CAWSVQINEQFF. In DNA, the CDR3 is TGTGCCTGGAGTGTACAGATCAATGAGCAGTTCTTC.